A selection of T cell receptor beta chains follows, all from one sample in a study of blood T cells in healthy people across ages. MiXCR, applied by TCRdb to the 5' RACE reads, yields one record per CDR3 protein. The sample comprises around 1.5 million distinct CDR3 sequences, about 32% of which are singletons, and 11% rests with the top ten. The sample was blood. The source is a woman aged 25 to 39 in good health. Both conserved end residues are part of each CDR3. A D gene is named only where the DNA matches it firmly. Clone size is shown for a subset of rows, as once, few, many or a class of expanded clone.

J gene	D gene	clone size	CDR3 length	V gene	CDR3 protein	CDR3 DNA
TRBJ1-2	TRBD1	few	16	TRBV3-1	CASSQIPGQGSEGYTF	TGTGCCAGCAGCCAAATCCCCGGACAGGGGTCGGAGGGCTACACCTTC
TRBJ2-1	.	.	13	TRBV5-6	CASSLEGLLKQFF	TGTGCCAGCAGCTTGGAGGGACTCCTCAAGCAGTTCTTC
TRBJ1-2	.	.	13	TRBV14	CASSELHWYGYTF	TGTGCCAGCAGCGAGCTGCATTGGTATGGCTACACCTTC
TRBJ2-1	TRBD2	.	16	TRBV11-1	CASSFFSGRDYNEQFF	TGTGCCAGCAGCTTTTTTAGCGGGAGGGACTACAATGAGCAGTTCTTC
TRBJ2-1	.	.	13	TRBV11-2	CASSPNQGYEQFF	TGTGCCAGCAGCCCGAATCAAGGCTATGAGCAGTTCTTC
TRBJ2-1	.	.	13	TRBV27	CASSLSDRTEQFF	TGTGCCAGCAGTTTATCCGACAGAACTGAGCAGTTCTTC
TRBJ1-5	.	.	13	TRBV12-3/TRBV12-4	CASGTGARQPQHF	TGTGCCAGCGGTACAGGCGCTAGGCAGCCCCAGCATTTT
TRBJ2-1	.	.	15	TRBV10-3	CGINPDWSSYNEQFF	TGTGGCATCAATCCGGACTGGAGCTCCTACAATGAGCAGTTCTTC
TRBJ2-3	TRBD2	.	13	TRBV20-1	CSARGLAGITQYF	TGCAGTGCTAGAGGACTAGCGGGGATCACGCAGTATTTT
TRBJ2-3	TRBD2	.	18	TRBV20-1	CSARDPGLAGPWTDTQYF	TGCAGTGCTAGAGATCCGGGACTAGCGGGACCATGGACAGATACGCAGTATTTT
TRBJ2-5	.	few	15	TRBV5-1	CASSIAPRGQETQYF	TGCGCCAGCAGCATTGCCCCCAGGGGCCAAGAGACCCAGTACTTC
TRBJ1-2	TRBD1	few	12	TRBV12-3/TRBV12-4	CASSQSQGGYTF	TGTGCCAGCAGTCAATCACAGGGGGGCTACACCTTC
TRBJ2-5	TRBD2	.	17	TRBV20-1	CSARGGGLAGIQETQYF	TGCAGTGCTAGAGGGGGAGGACTAGCGGGAATCCAAGAGACCCAGTACTTC
TRBJ2-7	.	many	12	TRBV29-1	CIARGPNYEQYF	TGCATCGCGAGGGGTCCGAACTACGAGCAGTACTTC
TRBJ1-2	TRBD1	.	15	TRBV2	CASSGAGGRGNGYTF	TGTGCCAGCAGTGGGGCGGGTGGCAGGGGGAATGGCTACACCTTC
TRBJ1-6	.	few	13	TRBV5-1	CASSLGQDSPLHF	TGTGCCAGCAGCCTGGGACAAGATTCACCCCTCCACTTT
TRBJ1-1	TRBD1	few	14	TRBV12-5	CASGLSGTDTEAFF	TGTGCTAGTGGTTTATCCGGGACAGACACTGAAGCTTTCTTT
TRBJ2-1	TRBD2	.	13	TRBV29-1	CSVGGLEWNEQFF	TGCAGCGTCGGGGGGTTAGAGTGGAATGAGCAGTTCTTC
TRBJ2-3	.	.	11	TRBV27	CASYFRDTQYF	TGTGCCAGCTACTTTCGGGATACGCAGTATTTT
TRBJ2-7	TRBD2	few	17	TRBV6-6	CASSYGTSGRASYEQYF	TGTGCCAGCAGTTACGGGACTAGCGGGAGGGCCTCCTACGAGCAGTACTTC
TRBJ2-3	TRBD2	.	16	TRBV20-1	CSASPSSGTSIDTQYF	TGCAGTGCTAGTCCGTCTAGCGGCACTAGCATAGATACGCAGTATTTT
TRBJ1-1	.	few	14	TRBV7-9	CASSPHLGDTEAFF	TGTGCCAGCAGCCCCCACTTGGGGGACACTGAAGCTTTCTTT
TRBJ2-4	.	few	15	TRBV5-8	CASSLDIAGENIQYF	TGTGCCAGCAGCTTGGACATCGCAGGGGAAAACATTCAGTACTTC
TRBJ2-1	TRBD2	.	15	TRBV20-1	CSAKAQGLADNEQFF	TGCAGTGCTAAAGCCCAGGGACTAGCAGACAATGAGCAGTTCTTC
TRBJ2-1	.	.	12	TRBV28	CASSRIRYEQFF	TGTGCCAGCTCGCGGATCAGATATGAGCAGTTCTTC
TRBJ2-7	TRBD1	few	17	TRBV5-1	CASSPPRAGTGVYEQYF	TGCGCCAGCAGCCCCCCCCGAGCGGGGACAGGGGTCTACGAGCAGTACTTC
TRBJ1-3	TRBD1	once	15	TRBV7-2	CASSLSGTGVTTIYF	TGTGCCAGCAGCTTATCCGGGACAGGGGTTACCACCATATATTTT